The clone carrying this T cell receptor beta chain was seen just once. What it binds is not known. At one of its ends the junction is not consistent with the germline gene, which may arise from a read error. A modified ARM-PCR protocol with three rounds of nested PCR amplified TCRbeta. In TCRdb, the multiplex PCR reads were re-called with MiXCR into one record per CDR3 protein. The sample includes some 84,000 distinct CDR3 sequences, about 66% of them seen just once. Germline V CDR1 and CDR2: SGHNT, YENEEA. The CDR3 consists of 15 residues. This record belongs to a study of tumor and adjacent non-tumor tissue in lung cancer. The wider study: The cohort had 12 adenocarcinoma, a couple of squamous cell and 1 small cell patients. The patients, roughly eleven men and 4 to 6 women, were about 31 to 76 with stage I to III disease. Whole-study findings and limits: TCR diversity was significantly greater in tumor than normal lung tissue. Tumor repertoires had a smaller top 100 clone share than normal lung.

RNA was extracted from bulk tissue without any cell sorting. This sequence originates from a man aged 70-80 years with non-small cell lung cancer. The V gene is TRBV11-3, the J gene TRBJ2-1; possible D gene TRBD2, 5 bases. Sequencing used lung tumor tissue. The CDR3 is CAISLDRGTNNEQFF. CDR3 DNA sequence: TGTGCCATCAGCTTAGATCGGGGAACTAACAATGAACAATTCTTC.